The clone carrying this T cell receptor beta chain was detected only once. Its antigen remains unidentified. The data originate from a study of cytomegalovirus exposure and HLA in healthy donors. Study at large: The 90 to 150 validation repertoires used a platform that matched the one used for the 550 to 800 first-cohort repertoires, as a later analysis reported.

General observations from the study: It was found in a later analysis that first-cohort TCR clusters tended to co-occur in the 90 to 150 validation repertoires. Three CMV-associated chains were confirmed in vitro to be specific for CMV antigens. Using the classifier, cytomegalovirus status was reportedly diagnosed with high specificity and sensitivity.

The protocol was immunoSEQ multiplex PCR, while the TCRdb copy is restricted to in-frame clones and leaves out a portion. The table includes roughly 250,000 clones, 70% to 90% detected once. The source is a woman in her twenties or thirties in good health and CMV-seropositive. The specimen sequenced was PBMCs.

The CDR3 reads CASSKSNKGASGEKLFF. Written as DNA, the CDR3 is TGTGCCAGCAGCAAAAGCAATAAGGGGGCATCTGGTGAAAAACTGTTTTTT. The rearrangement joins TRBV21-1 to TRBJ1-4; the table's D gene call, TRBD1, was not cross checked with the DNA. TRBV21-1 is reported as a pseudogene. This CDR3 has 17 amino acids.